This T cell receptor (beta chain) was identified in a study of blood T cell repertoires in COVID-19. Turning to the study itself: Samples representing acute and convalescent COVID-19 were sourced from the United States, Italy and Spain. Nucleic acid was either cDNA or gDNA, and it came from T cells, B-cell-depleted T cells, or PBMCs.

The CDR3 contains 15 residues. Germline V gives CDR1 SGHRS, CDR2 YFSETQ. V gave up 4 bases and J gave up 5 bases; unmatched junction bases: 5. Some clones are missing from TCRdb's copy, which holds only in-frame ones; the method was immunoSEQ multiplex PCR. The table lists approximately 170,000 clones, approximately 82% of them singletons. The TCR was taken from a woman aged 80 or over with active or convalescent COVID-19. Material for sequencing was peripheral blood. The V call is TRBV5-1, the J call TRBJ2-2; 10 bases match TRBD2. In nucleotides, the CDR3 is TGCGCCAGCAGCGTAGCGGGAGGAGGAACCGGGGAGCTGTTTTTT. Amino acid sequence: CASSVAGGGTGELFF. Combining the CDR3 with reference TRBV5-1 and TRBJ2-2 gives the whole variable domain KAGVTQTPRYLIKTRGQQVTLSCSPISGHRSVSWYQQTPGQGLQFLFEYFSETQRNKGNFPGRFSGRQFSNSRSEMNVSTLELGDSALYLCASSVAGGGTGELFFGEGSRLTVL.